This T cell receptor (beta chain) was sequenced in a study of shared clonotypes between healthy human individuals. Study-wide points: Clonotype sharing across a few donors was observed for 5% to 6.5% of naive CD4 clonotypes.

Notes on this clone: Antigen unknown.

Libraries were prepared by immunoSEQ multiplex PCR; TCRdb keeps only in-frame clonotypes and omits some of them. Found here are some 1,900,000 clones, just under 95% of them singletons; the top ten hold 1.2%. CD45RO-negative cells were positively selected for CCR7, leaving out terminally differentiated effector memory CD45RA+ cells. This clonotype was obtained from a man in his late teens or twenties in good health. The sequenced sample consisted of naive CD8+ T cells sorted from blood.

The CDR3 loop is CAKTSGKRISYNEQFF. The CDR3 DNA reads TGTGCCAAGACTAGCGGGAAACGTATCTCCTACAATGAGCAGTTCTTC. The chain has TRBV2 and TRBJ2-1; 11 bases are a match to TRBD2. Germline V gives CDR1 SNHLY, CDR2 FYNNEI. V gave up 10 bases and J gave up 0 bases; unmatched junction bases: 8. CDR3 length equals 16 residues.